This TCR beta chain was identified in a study of T-cell reconstitution after alpha-beta-depleted transplantation in children. Unique molecular identifiers were incorporated during preparation of the TCRbeta library. TCRdb reprocessed the PCR reads with MiXCR, giving one entry per CDR3 protein. The sample lists about 260,000 distinct CDR3 sequences, just under 8.5% occurring once. Ten or more counts support this clonotype. Its antigen is undetermined. Trimming took 3 bases from V and 5 from J, leaving 5 bases between them. The germline gives CDR1 MGHRA, CDR2 YSYEKL. The CDR3 consists of 11 residues. Findings and limits, study-wide: One year post-transplant, T-cell counts and diversity were largely derived from T cells produced anew. There were reportedly several hundred expanded graft clones from which alpha-beta T cells came about two months after transplant.

Material: PBMCs, mostly from graft donor cells, obtained 180 days after TCRalphabeta/CD19-depleted stem cell transplant. The chain combines TRBV4-1 with TRBJ2-7; a weak D match, TRBD2 (5 bases). The source of this sequence is a male patient younger than 18 who had a stem cell transplant for acute lymphoblastic leukemia, so the T cells may come from the graft donor. The CDR3 here is CASSQRDEQYF. CDR3 DNA sequence: TGCGCCAGCAGCCAGCGGGACGAGCAGTACTTC.